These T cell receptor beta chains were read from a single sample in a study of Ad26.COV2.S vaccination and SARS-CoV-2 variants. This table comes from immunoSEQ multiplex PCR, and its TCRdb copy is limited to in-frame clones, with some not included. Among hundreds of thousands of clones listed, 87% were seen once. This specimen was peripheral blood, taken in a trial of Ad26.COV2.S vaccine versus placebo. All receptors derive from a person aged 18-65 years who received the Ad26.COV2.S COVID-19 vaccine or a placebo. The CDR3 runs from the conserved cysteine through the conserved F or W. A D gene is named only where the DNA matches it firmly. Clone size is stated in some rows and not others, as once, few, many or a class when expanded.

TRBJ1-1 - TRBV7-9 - TGTGCCAGCAGCCCCTCCGGGGTGGGGAACACTGAAGCTTTCTTT CASSPSGVGNTEAFF
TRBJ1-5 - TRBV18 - TGTGCCAGCTCACCCAGGCAGAATCAGCCCCAGCATTTT CASSPRQNQPQHF
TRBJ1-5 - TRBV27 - TGTGCCAGCAGTTCCAGGGGTCAGCCCCAGCATTTT CASSSRGQPQHF
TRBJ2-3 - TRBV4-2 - TGTGCCAGCAGCCAAGGGGGGTCAGATACGCAGTATTTT CASSQGGSDTQYF
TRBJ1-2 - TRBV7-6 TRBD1 TGTGCCAGCAGCCCCGTGGGGACAGGGGGCAACTATGGCTACACCTTC CASSPVGTGGNYGYTF
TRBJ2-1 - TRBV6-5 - TGTGCCAGCAGTAGAGCAGCCTACAATGAGCAGTTCTTC CASSRAAYNEQFF
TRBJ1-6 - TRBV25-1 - TGTGCCAGCAGTGAACCTCAGGGACGTTCACCCCTCCACTTT CASSEPQGRSPLHF
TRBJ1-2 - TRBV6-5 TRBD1 TGTGCCAGCAGAAGGGACAGGGGAGCTAACTATGGCTACACCTTC CASRRDRGANYGYTF
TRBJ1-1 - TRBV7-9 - TGTGCCAGCAGCCCGCGGACGGAGAACACTGAAGCTTTCTTT CASSPRTENTEAFF
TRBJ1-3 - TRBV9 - TGTGCCAGCAGCGTTGCAGGGTCCTCTGGAAACACCATATATTTT CASSVAGSSGNTIYF
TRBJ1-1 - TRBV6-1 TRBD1 TGTGCCAGCAGTGAAAGGGACAGCACAAAAGAAGCTTTCTTT CASSERDSTKEAFF
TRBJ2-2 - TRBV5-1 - TGCGCCAGCAGCTTGGTTGCGGGCCTCGGCACCGGGGAGCTGTTTTTT CASSLVAGLGTGELFF
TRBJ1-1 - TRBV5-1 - TGCGCCAGCAAGGGGGGCTCTGATGAAGCTTTCTTT CASKGGSDEAFF
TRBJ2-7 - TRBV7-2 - TGTGCCAGCAGCTTAGAGAGGGACCCACTCGACGAGCAGTACTTC CASSLERDPLDEQYF
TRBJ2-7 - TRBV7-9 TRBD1 TGTGCTAGTACGAACAGGGGTCGCTCCTACGAGCAGTACTTC CASTNRGRSYEQYF
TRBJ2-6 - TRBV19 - TGTGCCAGTAGTATAGGGGAATTCTCTGGGGCCAACGTCCTGACTTTC CASSIGEFSGANVLTF
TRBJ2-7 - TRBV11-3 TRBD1 TGTGCCAGCAGCCCCAGGGACAGGCCCTACGAGCAGTACTTC CASSPRDRPYEQYF
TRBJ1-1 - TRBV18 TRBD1 TGTGCCAGCTCTCCGATGGACAGGGGCTCCACTGAAGCTTTCTTT CASSPMDRGSTEAFF
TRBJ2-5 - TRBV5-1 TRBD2 TGCGCCAGCAGCTTGGAGCGGGGGCTCCAAGAGACCCAGTACTTC CASSLERGLQETQYF
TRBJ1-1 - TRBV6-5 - TGTGCCAGCAGTTGGGGGGGGAACACTGAAGCTTTCTTT CASSWGGNTEAFF
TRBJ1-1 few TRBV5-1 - TGCGCCAGCAGCTTGGCAACAGGTCCCAACACTGAAGCTTTCTTT CASSLATGPNTEAFF
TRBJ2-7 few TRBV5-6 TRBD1 TGTGCCAGCAGCTTGTTTGGGGACAGGGCGACCTACGAGCAGTACTTC CASSLFGDRATYEQYF